These 21 T cell receptor beta chains were sequenced from one sample in a study of blood T cell repertoires in COVID-19. Measured with immunoSEQ multiplex PCR; TCRdb has only the in-frame clones, and not every one. The sample consists of 150,000 to 200,000 clones, around four fifths of them appearing once. What was sequenced was peripheral blood. These receptors were taken from a woman aged 80 or over with acute or convalescent COVID-19.

This rearrangement joins TRBV7-2 to TRBJ2-3, with D unclear. V lost 1 base, J lost 6 bases, and 5 bases lay in between. The CDR3 extends over 12 amino acids. Germline lookup yields CDR1 SGHTA and CDR2 FQGNSA. CDR3 in amino acids: CASSLVRDTQYF. The DNA of the CDR3 is TGTGCCAGCAGCTTAGTGCGGGATACGCAGTATTTT. The whole variable domain, filled in from reference TRBV7-2 and TRBJ2-3, reads GAGVSQSPSNKVTEKGKDVELRCDPISGHTALYWYRQSLGQGLEFLIYFQGNSAPDKSGLPSDRFSAERTGGSVSTLTIQRTQQEDSAVYLCASSLVRDTQYFGPGTRLTVL.

The chain employs TRBV5-1 and TRBJ2-2; D is undetermined. Between the trimmed V and J ends, which lost 0 bases and 8 bases, there was a span of 11 bases. The CDR3 sequence is 14 residues long. Germline V CDR1 and CDR2: SGHRS, YFSETQ. The CDR3 protein is CASSLDPTGGELFF. DNA of the CDR3: TGCGCCAGCAGCTTGGACCCGACGGGTGGGGAGCTGTTTTTT.

The chain links TRBV3-1 (or the pseudogene TRBV3-2) to TRBJ2-1, with 7 positions matching TRBD2. The germline V gene encodes CDR1 LGHDT and CDR2 YNNKEL (reference sequence). The CDR3 contains 15 residues. V was clipped by 0 bases and J by 8 bases; unmatched bases: 7. Here the CDR3 DNA reads TGTGCCAGCAGCCAAGATAGGTGGGAGGGCTATGAGCAGTTCTTC. This codes for CASSQDRWEGYEQFF.

The chain has TRBV5-5 and TRBJ2-5; D not resolved. V lost 7 bases and J lost 0, with 13 bases in between. This CDR3 is 14 amino acids long. Germline assignment: CDR1 SGHKS and CDR2 YYEKEE (reference sequence). CDR3 loop: CASSPTFYQETQYF. CDR3 nucleotides: TGTGCCAGCTCCCCCACTTTTTACCAAGAGACCCAGTACTTC.

This clone was seen a single time. CDR3 in amino acids: CASNLRGFEQFF. The CDR3, as DNA: TGTGCCAGTAACCTGCGGGGGTTTGAGCAGTTCTTC. V usage is TRBV7-2 and J usage is TRBJ2-1; 7 nucleotides align to TRBD2. This CDR3 is built from 12 residues. Trimming removed 9 bases from V and 9 bases from J; junction bases left unmatched: 8. Germline V lookup: CDR1 SGHTA, CDR2 FQGNSA.

V gene TRBV5-4 combines with J gene TRBJ2-1; 7 bases line up with TRBD1. This CDR3 has 14 amino acids. The V gene's germline CDR1 is SGHNT and CDR2 YYREEE (reference sequence). V lost 1 base and J lost 7; bases outside the gene matches: 5. CDR3 sequence (DNA): TGTGCCAGCAGCTTGAGGCAGGGGGAGAATGAGCAGTTCTTC. This encodes CASSLRQGENEQFF.

The rearrangement links TRBV6-5 to TRBJ2-2; the D is unclear. Per the germline V gene, CDR1 is MNHEY and CDR2 is SVGAGI. CDR3 length: 12 residues. The germline V and J ends were trimmed by 5 bases and 7 bases, with 8 bases remaining between them. The CDR3 protein is CASSLSIGELFF. CDR3 DNA sequence: TGTGCCAGCAGTCTGTCTATCGGGGAGCTGTTTTTT.

The V and J genes are TRBV4-2 and TRBJ2-3; 12 nucleotides align to TRBD2. Looked up from germline, CDR1 is LGHNA and CDR2 is YNFKEQ. This CDR3 is built from 20 residues. V dropped 0 bases and J dropped 0; count of bases not matched to a gene: 10. This chain's CDR3 is CASSQDWASGRETSTDTQYF. In DNA form, the CDR3 reads TGTGCCAGCAGCCAAGATTGGGCTAGCGGGAGGGAGACTAGCACAGATACGCAGTATTTT.

The chain has TRBV6-5 and TRBJ1-2, with 7 nucleotides matching TRBD1. The ends lost 6 bases at V and 5 bases at J; junction bases unmatched: 9. Looked up from germline, CDR1 is MNHEY and CDR2 is SVGAGI. The CDR3 totals 14 residues. CDR3 nucleotide sequence: TGTGCCAGCAGCTTCCAGGGGGTAGGGTATGGCTACACCTTC. This translates into CASSFQGVGYGYTF.

This sequence joins TRBV5-4 and TRBJ2-7; 8 nucleotides align to TRBD1. The germline V gene encodes CDR1 SGHNT and CDR2 YYREEE (reference sequence). Unmatched junction bases numbered 7, after V lost 2 bases and J lost 6 bases. CDR3 length equals 14 residues. This CDR3 reads CASSFIQGASEQYF. The CDR3 DNA reads TGTGCCAGCAGCTTCATCCAGGGGGCCAGCGAGCAGTACTTC.

V usage is TRBV7-3 and J usage is TRBJ2-3; TRBD2 might be the D (6 bases). Per germline, CDR1 SGHTA and CDR2 FQGTGA. With 6 bases removed from V and 6 bases from J, the gap between germline ends came to 22 bases. The CDR3 has 16 residues. The CDR3 nucleotides read TGTGCCAGCAGTCCAAAGTTGAGAGGGGCGGGGGATACGCAGTATTTT. Translating it yields CASSPKLRGAGDTQYF.

The CDR3 is CASSPSQGLAGGNEQFF. CDR3 in DNA: TGTGCCAGCAGTCCATCCCAGGGACTAGCGGGAGGGAATGAGCAGTTCTTC. The V and J genes are TRBV28 and TRBJ2-1; the match to TRBD2 covers 16 bases. Germline V gives CDR1 MDHEN, CDR2 SYDVKM. The CDR3 covers 17 residues. Unmatched junction bases numbered 8, after V lost 5 bases and J lost 7 bases.

The chain carries TRBV29-1 and TRBJ2-1, with TRBD2 matching 10 bases. Germline V gives CDR1 SQVTM, CDR2 ANQGSEA. The CDR3 is 15 amino acids. Germline trimming cut 4 bases from V and 4 bases from J; bases unmatched to any gene: 7. CDR3 sequence reads: CSVGLGTSVYNEQFF. The CDR3 bases are TGCAGCGTTGGACTAGGGACTAGCGTTTACAATGAGCAGTTCTTC.

This clone was found a few times. This chain joins TRBV21-1 and TRBJ1-1. TRBV21-1 is described as a pseudogene. The CDR3 sequence is 13 residues long. This chain's CDR3 is CASRESLNTEAFF. CDR3 nucleotides: TGTGCCAGCAGGGAGTCCCTGAACACTGAAGCTTTCTTT.

The chain couples TRBV14 to TRBJ2-5; TRBD2 is a possible D gene (6 bases). From germline, CDR1 is SGHDN and CDR2 FVKESK. Deletions cut 4 bases from V and 4 bases from J, with 13 bases between. This CDR3 has 14 amino acids. Here the CDR3 reads CASSRREVRETQYF. The CDR3 DNA reads as TGTGCCAGCAGCCGGAGGGAAGTAAGAGAGACCCAGTACTTC.

V gene TRBV6-2 or TRBV6-3 combines with J gene TRBJ1-1; the match to TRBD1 covers 7 bases. The trim removed 4 bases at V and 4 bases at J, leaving 9 bases unmatched. This CDR3 spans 15 amino acids. Germline V gene data show CDR1 as MNHEY and CDR2 as SVGEGT. The CDR3 sequence: CASSLGTATGTEAFF. The CDR3 DNA follows: TGTGCCAGCAGTTTAGGGACAGCGACAGGCACTGAAGCTTTCTTT.

Notes on this clone: Other DNA sequences in the same sample also yield this CDR3. The J gene is TRBJ2-2, the V gene TRBV19; D is uncertain. V shed 2 bases and J shed 8 bases, with 6 bases lying between them. Germline V gene data show CDR1 as LNHDA and CDR2 as SQIVND (reference sequence). The CDR3 runs 12 residues. The DNA for the CDR3 is TGTGCCAGTAGTATATCCGGGGGGGAGCTGTTTTTT. Translating gives CASSISGGELFF. The full variable domain, with the rest looked up from reference TRBV19 and TRBJ2-2, is DGGITQSPKYLFRKEGQNVTLSCEQNLNHDAMYWYRQDPGQGLRLIYYSQIVNDFQKGDIAEGYSVSREKKESFPLTVTSAQKNPTAFYLCASSISGGELFFGEGSRLTVL.

The rearrangement uses TRBV7-9 and TRBJ2-3; D perhaps matches TRBD2 (6 bases). The CDR3 has 16 amino acids. V was pared by 2 bases and J by 6 bases, with 18 bases between. From germline, CDR1 is SEHNR and CDR2 FQNEAQ (reference sequence). CDR3 in DNA: TGTGCCAGCAGCTTACGTTCCAGCGGAGGGTGGGATACGCAGTATTTT. Translating gives CASSLRSSGGWDTQYF.

V gene TRBV2 combines with J gene TRBJ1-2, with 10 bases lining up with TRBD1. Germline V CDR1 and CDR2: SNHLY, FYNNEI. The CDR3 covers 15 residues. J lost 8 bases, V lost 2 bases, and 8 bases had no gene match. The CDR3 region is CASSETRQGANGYTF. The CDR3 DNA reads TGTGCCAGCAGTGAAACCCGACAGGGGGCGAACGGCTACACCTTC. Variable domain in full (rest from reference TRBV2 and TRBJ1-2): EPEVTQTPSHQVTQMGQEVILRCVPISNHLYFYWYRQILGQKVEFLVSFYNNEISEKSEIFDDQFSVERPDGSNFTLKIRSTKLEDSAMYFCASSETRQGANGYTFGSGTRLTVV.

The chain carries TRBV5-1 and TRBJ1-2; 8 nucleotides align to TRBD1. Per germline, CDR1 SGHRS and CDR2 YFSETQ. Trimming took 0 bases from V and 2 from J; bases not matched to a gene: 6. The CDR3 has 16 amino acids. CDR3 sequence (DNA): TGCGCCAGCAGCTTGGCACCAACAGGGGGGAACTATGGCTACACCTTC. This sequence encodes CASSLAPTGGNYGYTF.

CDR3 bases: TGTGCCAGTAGTAAACAGCGCAATCAGCCCCAGCATTTT. Its protein is CASSKQRNQPQHF. The chain has TRBV19 and TRBJ1-5; D gene ambiguous. This CDR3 is built from 13 residues. V dropped 4 bases and J dropped 2 bases, with 6 bases sitting between them. Germline V lookup: CDR1 LNHDA, CDR2 SQIVND (reference sequence).